Listed here is a single T cell receptor beta chain. This specimen comes from a study of T cell responses to AZD1222 COVID-19 vaccine. This CDR3 is built from 17 residues. V shed 6 bases, J shed 2 bases, and the junction held 11 bases outside the gene matches. The germline V gene has CDR1 MGHDK and CDR2 SYGVNS. Repertoires were generated with immunoSEQ multiplex PCR, while TCRdb's copy carries only in-frame clones and drops some. The sample includes around 150,000 clones, 85% of them seen just once. This sequence joins TRBV25-1 and TRBJ2-3, with TRBD2 matching 10 bases. Sequenced here: peripheral blood, sampled 28 days after the second dose of the MenACWY control vaccine. This sequence was found in an adult who received the MenACWY meningococcal vaccine as a control. The CDR3 DNA sequence: TGTGCCAGCAGGATGGGCACTAGCGGGGCTTTCACAGATACGCAGTATTTT. This translates into CASRMGTSGAFTDTQYF.